The 18 T cell receptor beta chains reported below all come from one sample, sequenced in a study of CD8 T cells in Susac syndrome. Random hexamers served to reverse transcribe roughly 0.45 to 1 ug RNA. TCRdb reprocessed the immunoSEQ multiplex PCR reads with MiXCR, giving one entry per CDR3 protein. Found here are around 200,000 distinct CDR3 sequences, about 93% of them singletons; the top ten hold roughly 0.13%. Sequencing was performed on CD8+ T cells from PBMCs. These receptor sequences come from a human donor with multiple sclerosis.

V and J are TRBV30 and TRBJ1-1, with 7 positions matching TRBD1. Germline V gives CDR1 GTSNPN, CDR2 SVGIG (reference sequence). The CDR3 is made up of 13 amino acids. V lost 5 bases and J lost 1; bases outside the gene matches: 4. For the CDR3, the DNA is TGTGCCTGGGGGGACAGTAGGAACACTGAAGCTTTCTTT. Amino acid sequence: CAWGDSRNTEAFF. Full variable domain (remainder filled in from reference TRBV30 and TRBJ1-1): SQTIHQWPATLVQPVGSPLSLECTVEGTSNPNLYWYRQAAGRGLQLLFYSVGIGQISSEVPQNLSASRPQDRQFILSSKKLLLSDSGFYLCAWGDSRNTEAFFGQGTRLTVV.

The chain uses TRBV12-3 or TRBV12-4 and TRBJ1-1; 8 bases map to TRBD1. The V and J ends lost 6 bases and 3 bases, in that order; junction bases with no gene match: 9. This CDR3 comprises 15 residues. CDR3 sequence: CASSPGTGIDTEAFF. The CDR3 nucleotides are TGTGCCAGCAGCCCAGGGACAGGCATCGACACTGAAGCTTTCTTT.

The chain is built from TRBV7-9 and TRBJ2-3, with D uncertain. The CDR3 has 15 amino acids. Germline V gene sequence: CDR1 SEHNR, CDR2 FQNEAQ (reference sequence). V lost 6 bases, J lost 2 bases, and 15 bases lay in between. The CDR3 sequence: CASSNPRFFTDTQYF. CDR3 DNA: TGTGCCAGCAGTAATCCGAGGTTTTTCACAGATACGCAGTATTTT.

This clonotype was found a few times. The chain links TRBV12-3 or TRBV12-4 to TRBJ2-7; TRBD1 or TRBD2 may be the D gene (6 bases each). This CDR3 has 13 amino acids. The V end was cut by 5 bases, the J end by 2 bases, with 10 bases between. CDR3 residues: CASSEGGAYEQYF. DNA of the CDR3: TGTGCCAGCAGTGAGGGGGGTGCCTACGAGCAGTACTTC.

The chain joins TRBV7-9 to TRBJ2-5; possibly TRBD1 for D (5 bases). CDR1 and CDR2 (germline): SEHNR, FQNEAQ (reference sequence). With 5 bases removed from V and 4 bases from J, the gap between germline ends came to 14 bases. This CDR3 contains 14 residues. CDR3 sequence (DNA): TGTGCCAGCAGCCTCGGACACACCATAGAGACCCAGTACTTC. Amino acid sequence: CASSLGHTIETQYF.

For the CDR3, the DNA is TGTGCCACCGGGGGGTGGGGGAATCAGCCCCAGCATTTT. Translation: CATGGWGNQPQHF. This chain uses TRBV2 with TRBJ1-5; maybe TRBD1 (5 bases). V shed 10 bases and J shed 4 bases, with 14 bases lying between them. Germline V lookup: CDR1 SNHLY, CDR2 FYNNEI. This CDR3 spans 13 amino acids. The complete variable domain, with remaining parts taken from reference TRBV2 and TRBJ1-5, reads EPEVTQTPSHQVTQMGQEVILRCVPISNHLYFYWYRQILGQKVEFLVSFYNNEISEKSEIFDDQFSVERPDGSNFTLKIRSTKLEDSAMYFCATGGWGNQPQHFGDGTRLSIL.

Comment on this clonotype: A junction end diverges from the germline sequence, so it may reflect a read error. The V gene is TRBV5-1, the J gene TRBJ1-2, with 7 bases lining up with TRBD1. There are 14 residues in the CDR3. CDR1 is SGHRS, CDR2 YFSETQ, per germline. As DNA, the CDR3 is TGCGCCAGCAGCCCAGACAGGGCGTACTATGGCTACGCCTTC. Its translation is CASSPDRAYYGYAF.

Only a few counts were recorded for this clonotype. V is TRBV29-1 and J is TRBJ1-2; the D is unclear. CDR1 is SQVTM and CDR2 is ANQGSEA in the germline V gene. The CDR3 consists of 15 residues. With 6 bases removed from V and 6 bases from J, the gap between germline ends came to 23 bases. CDR3 sequence: CSVDETQLPKDGYTF. In DNA form, the CDR3 reads TGCAGCGTGGATGAAACACAACTTCCCAAAGATGGCTACACCTTC.

The chain recombines TRBV7-9 with TRBJ2-3, with 8 bases that match TRBD2. The CDR3 contains 16 residues. Per the germline V gene, CDR1 is SEHNR and CDR2 is FQNEAQ (reference sequence). J lost 0 bases, V lost 3 bases, and 5 bases had no gene match. The CDR3 loop is CASSLPIAGSTDTQYF. The CDR3 DNA is TGTGCCAGCAGCTTGCCCATAGCGGGGAGCACAGATACGCAGTATTTT. The whole variable domain, remainder taken from reference TRBV7-9 and TRBJ2-3, is DTGVSQNPRHKITKRGQNVTFRCDPISEHNRLYWYRQTLGQGPEFLTYFQNEAQLEKSRLLSDRFSAERPKGSFSTLEIQRTEQGDSAMYLCASSLPIAGSTDTQYFGPGTRLTVL.

The count of this clonotype is one. V and J are TRBV27 and TRBJ2-1; 9 nucleotides align to TRBD2. CDR1 is MNHEY, CDR2 SMNVEV, per germline (reference sequence). The CDR3 runs 14 residues. The junction had 11 bases not matched to a gene; V was cut back by 8 bases and J by 9 bases. CDR3 sequence (DNA): TGTGCCAGCGAACCAGGGCTAGCGGGGAGTGAGCAGTTCTTC. Its translation: CASEPGLAGSEQFF.

The V call is TRBV13, the J call TRBJ2-7; no clear D. Germline V gene data show CDR1 as PRHDT and CDR2 as FYEKMQ (reference sequence). The ends were cut back, 0 bases at V and 1 base at J, with 13 bases in the middle. The CDR3 has 16 amino acids. The CDR3 DNA sequence: TGTGCCAGCAGCTTAGGTGGATCCTACTTATCCTACGAGCAGTACTTC. This translates into CASSLGGSYLSYEQYF.

The chain links TRBV14 to TRBJ2-2, with 8 nucleotides matching TRBD1. The ends lost 2 bases at V and 5 bases at J; junction bases unmatched: 4. The germline gives CDR1 SGHDN, CDR2 FVKESK. The CDR3 extends over 15 amino acids. This CDR3 is CASSQITGGTGELFF. Written as DNA, the CDR3 is TGTGCCAGCAGCCAAATAACAGGGGGAACCGGGGAGCTGTTTTTT. The variable domain in full, with the rest retrieved from reference TRBV14 and TRBJ2-2, is EAGVTQFPSHSVIEKGQTVTLRCDPISGHDNLYWYRRVMGKEIKFLLHFVKESKQDESGMPNNRFLAERTGGTYSTLKVQPAELEDSGVYFCASSQITGGTGELFFGEGSRLTVL.

This chain uses TRBV7-9 with TRBJ2-7; 14 bases line up with TRBD2. The CDR3 covers 18 residues. Per the germline V gene, CDR1 is SEHNR and CDR2 is FQNEAQ (reference sequence). V lost 1 base, J lost 5 bases, and 10 bases stayed unmatched. CDR3 DNA: TGTGCCAGCAGCTTAGGGACTAGCGGGGGGACTTACCCCCACGAGCAGTACTTC. Its protein is CASSLGTSGGTYPHEQYF.

The chain links TRBV20-1 to TRBJ2-1; 9 bases map to TRBD2. Germline V CDR1 and CDR2: DFQATT, SNEGSKA (reference sequence). Trimming removed 4 bases from V and 2 bases from J; junction bases left unmatched: 12. The CDR3 length is 17 residues. The CDR3, as DNA: TGCAGTGCTATCGCGCGGGGTAGCGGGAGCGCCTACAATGAGCAGTTCTTC. As protein: CSAIARGSGSAYNEQFF.

The gene calls are TRBV19 and TRBJ1-1; 7 bases line up with TRBD1. CDR3 length: 13 residues. V was pared by 8 bases and J by 1 base, with 4 bases of the junction left unmatched. Germline CDR1 LNHDA, CDR2 SQIVND (reference sequence). The CDR3 nucleotides read TGTGCCAGTGCCAGGACAGGGAACACTGAAGCTTTCTTT. Protein product: CASARTGNTEAFF.

The chain couples TRBV11-2 to TRBJ2-5, with 9 bases aligning to TRBD2. The CDR3 totals 17 residues. The germline CDR1 and CDR2 sequences are SGHAT and FQNNGV. Germline trimming cut 0 bases from V and 3 bases from J; bases unmatched to any gene: 8. The CDR3 DNA follows: TGTGCCAGCAGCTTAGATCTACGCATAGCGGGAGAAGAGACCCAGTACTTC. Translated: CASSLDLRIAGEETQYF.

V gene TRBV5-5 combines with J gene TRBJ1-1, with D perhaps TRBD1 (6 bases). CDR1 SGHKS and CDR2 YYEKEE come from the germline V gene (reference sequence). This CDR3 contains 11 residues. The V end lost 9 bases, the J end lost 5 bases, and 11 bases lay between the germline ends. The CDR3 region has the DNA TGTGCCACCCGAGGGGGAACTGAAGCTTTCTTT. Protein product: CATRGGTEAFF.

The chain employs TRBV7-9 and TRBJ2-1; TRBD1 matches 11 bases. This CDR3 comprises 15 residues. Germline V lookup: CDR1 SEHNR, CDR2 FQNEAQ (reference sequence). Losses at the gene ends were 4 bases for V and 2 bases for J; bases not matched to a gene: 1. In DNA form, the CDR3 reads TGTGCCAGCAGCTCGGGACAGGGGGCCTACAATGAGCAGTTCTTC. Translating gives CASSSGQGAYNEQFF. Complete variable domain (other parts from reference TRBV7-9 and TRBJ2-1): DTGVSQNPRHKITKRGQNVTFRCDPISEHNRLYWYRQTLGQGPEFLTYFQNEAQLEKSRLLSDRFSAERPKGSFSTLEIQRTEQGDSAMYLCASSSGQGAYNEQFFGPGTRLTVL.